This T cell receptor (beta chain) is drawn from a study of blood T cell repertoires in COVID-19. The CDR3 length is 14 residues. Germline CDR1 reads KGHDR; CDR2 reads SFDVKD. V shed 6 bases and J 6 bases; nucleotides not matched to a gene: 6. Measured with immunoSEQ multiplex PCR; TCRdb has only the in-frame clones, and not every one. The table records around 37,000 clones, less than 90% of them present only once. This clone was seen a single time. The specimen was peripheral blood. The chain combines TRBV24-1 with TRBJ2-1, with TRBD1 identical over 8 bases. The clonotype originates from a man between 60 and 75 years old with COVID-19, enrolled during active disease. The CDR3 region is CATSRTGTLNEQFF. CDR3 DNA: TGTGCCACCAGTAGGACAGGGACTCTCAATGAGCAGTTCTTC.